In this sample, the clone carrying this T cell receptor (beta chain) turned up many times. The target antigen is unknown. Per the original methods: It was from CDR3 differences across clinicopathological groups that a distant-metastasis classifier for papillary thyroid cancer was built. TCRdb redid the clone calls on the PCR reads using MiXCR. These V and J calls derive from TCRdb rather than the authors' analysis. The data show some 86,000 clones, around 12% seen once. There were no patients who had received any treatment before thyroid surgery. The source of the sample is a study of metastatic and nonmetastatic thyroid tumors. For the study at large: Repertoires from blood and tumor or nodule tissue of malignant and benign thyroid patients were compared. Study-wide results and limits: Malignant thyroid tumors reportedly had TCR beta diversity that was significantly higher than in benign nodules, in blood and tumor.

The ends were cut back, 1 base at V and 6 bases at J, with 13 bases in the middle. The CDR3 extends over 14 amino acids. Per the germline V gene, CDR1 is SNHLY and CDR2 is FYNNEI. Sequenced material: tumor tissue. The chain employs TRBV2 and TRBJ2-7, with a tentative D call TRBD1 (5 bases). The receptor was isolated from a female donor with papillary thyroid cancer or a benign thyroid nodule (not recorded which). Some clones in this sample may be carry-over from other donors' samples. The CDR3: CASSEGTRKGEQYF. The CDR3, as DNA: TGTGCCAGCAGTGAAGGGACACGGAAAGGCGAGCAGTACTTC.